This TCR beta chain was recorded in a study of cytomegalovirus exposure and HLA in healthy donors (dated by TCRdb to 2016 to 2017). At the level of the whole study: An earlier analysis of around 600 of the donors reported 276 Gb of sequence data and 100 million to 130 million unique TCR beta sequences from around 200 million T cells. A separate validation cohort of approximately 130 different subjects was used in addition to the approximately 670-subject first cohort. A later genetic analysis took genome-wide SNP genotypes for about 55% of the 666 donors and used that subset as a discovery cohort. The number of typed donors differed by locus: roughly 620-640 for A, B, C, DRB1 and DQB1; 500 to 550 for DQA1; some 610 for DPA1; and roughly 450 for DPB1. Donor age, sex, ethnicity and CMV serostatus were compiled together with the repertoire data. Roughly 300 gigabases of sequencing data and approximately 85 million unique TCR sequences were included in an early release covering roughly 700 HLA-typed donors. Of the roughly 400 genotyped donors, over 80% were placed in the genetic ancestry cluster associated with self-reported Caucasian donors. The T cell repertoires of around 670 subjects were profiled by immunosequencing and related to cytomegalovirus serostatus. To predict cytomegalovirus infection status, the study brought together high-throughput TCR immunosequencing, statistical association of individual TCRs with disease status, and machine learning. Both class I and class II loci were covered by HLA typing, at four-digit resolution. The study aimed to test whether cataloging public T cell receptors could reveal signatures of past pathogen exposure. Several DR-DQ haplotypes were handled as single units for association and clustering because linkage in the cohort was strong. Among some 410 genotyped donors of the cohort, an average of about 240,000 unique TCR beta nucleotide sequences was sequenced per donor, of which approximately 19% were non-productive. An earlier analysis of 450 to 750 of the donors used high-throughput TCR beta sequencing to judge whether each TCR beta V gene segment behaved as functional or pseudogenic. Rather than using new phenotypic data, the later analysis identified candidate immune exposures from TCR beta sequences and from how often those sequences occurred across donors. Every repertoire in the discovery cohort had been generated on one and the same sequencing platform. A later analysis re-analyzed previously published TCR beta repertoires from 666 donors and added high-resolution HLA genotyping to study TCR occurrence patterns. Results the study describes overall, beyond this receptor: An earlier analysis of some 560 of the donors showed that most TCR beta V segments appeared in productive rearrangements either about 87% or about 30% of the time, which broadly matched IMGT annotations. Linkage disequilibrium might explain the correlated functional status among segregating V segments, but an unknown experimental factor could not be ruled out. The authors suggested that the approach could potentially be extended to other disease states and immunological phenotypes. Several of the top co-occurrence clusters appeared to be linked to parvovirus B19, influenza, CMV and Epstein-Barr virus, according to a later analysis. Specific HLA alleles were associated with 15,000 to 20,000 TCR beta sequences at a false discovery rate of 0.05 in a later analysis. The classifier was reported to diagnose cytomegalovirus status with high specificity and sensitivity in both the original cohort and the validation cohort. A cluster of highly shared sequence variants was judged likely to be a technical artifact of the sequencing pipeline. Presence/absence analyses assumed roughly uniform sequencing depth across donors, an assumption that may not hold. A later genetic analysis associated a missense DCLRE1C variant with V-gene and J-gene trimming of TCR beta chains, and an independent cohort replicated the association. A later genetic analysis reported fewer N-insertions in productive TCRs among donors in an Asian-associated ancestry cluster than the 666-donor mean. A total of fewer than 200 TCR beta chains were listed by the study as associated with cytomegalovirus. Compared with equally common non-associated chains, HLA-associated TCR beta chains in a later analysis were more clonally expanded and had lower generation probabilities. In a later analysis, TCR association rates were found to vary across HLA loci, with the most associated TCRs seen for DRB1 alleles and the fewest for HLA-C alleles. According to a later analysis, most CMV-associated TCR beta chains appeared to be HLA-restricted, and the HLA associations seemed to be driven largely by CMV exposure. In vitro tests confirmed that a few of the cytomegalovirus-associated TCR beta chains recognize cytomegalovirus antigens. Across donors, most TCR sequences were observed very rarely, whereas some public TCRs were present in many individuals. In this cohort, only TCR beta chains were sequenced, and detectable features were limited by the absence of alpha or paired-chain data. The earlier analysis of 587 of the donors excluded some 15 rarely observed V segments, including chromosome 9 orphons, because counts were too low. Because the 87-base-pair reads could not distinguish some IMGT-functional V segments, including TRBV6-2 and TRBV6-3, those segments were excluded. A further reported finding was that TCR beta sequences accurately predicted the HLA-A and HLA-B alleles for most subjects in the first cohort. The only immune exposure information available for the cohort was CMV serostatus. HLA typing was unavailable for some donors at each locus, so association tests used only the typed subset. When HLA alleles, especially DR and DQ, strongly co-occurred, TCR associations were difficult to assign to individual alleles.

To prepare the library, the immunoSEQ multiplex PCR assay was applied. For the multiplex PCR, a mixture combining 60 forward primers for TCR Vbeta segments and 13 reverse primers for TCR Jbeta segments was used. Amplification of the CDR3 region of rearranged TCR beta genes was performed with a multiplex PCR assay on genomic DNA. Amplified TCR beta libraries were sequenced as 87-base-pair reads on the Illumina HiSeq System. As for how the authors treated the data: A later analysis counted about 80 million unique TCR beta chains across the 550 to 700 repertoires, and some 11 million of these chains were shared by at least two donors. Raw reads were error-corrected and collapsed into unique sequences by a nearest-neighbor algorithm in which closely related sequences were merged to remove PCR and sequencing errors. To assign V, D and J gene segments, CDR3 sequences were aligned to IMGT reference sequences. Each retained sequence needed at least a six-nucleotide match to both a V gene segment and a J gene segment. Rearrangements were called productive when the CDR3 lacked stop codons and stayed in frame with V and J; all others were non-productive. CDR3 was defined by IMGT convention, running from the second conserved V-encoded cysteine to the conserved J-encoded phenylalanine. Sequences without an unambiguous match to a single V gene segment were excluded from the earlier analysis of 500 to 700 of the donors. In an earlier analysis of several hundred of the donors, V segments were called functional above 56.7% productive rearrangements and were called segregating when the between-donor standard deviation exceeded 5%. A statistical classification framework was developed to diagnose cytomegalovirus status using the catalog of TCR beta chain sequences. V and J gene assignment, in a later analysis, came from comparing TCR nucleotide sequences with IMGT/GENE-DB human TR gene sequences. Using the TCRdist pipeline, a later analysis assigned CDR3 sequences along with most-parsimonious VDJ recombination scenarios. In a later analysis, every TCR beta chain was defined by the combination of its CDR3 amino acid sequence and its V-gene family, and reads without a unique V-gene family were dropped. To address suspected cross-contamination and a sequencing artifact, a later analysis removed 592 highly shared, low-generation-probability nucleotide sequences. For each public chain, a later analysis derived a clonal expansion index from normalized ranks of inferred template counts within each repertoire. A later analysis computed generation probabilities with a VDJ recombination model fitted to out-of-frame rearrangements, and checked the results against IGoR. In a later analysis, hypergeometric tests were used to score TCR-TCR, TCR-HLA and TCR-CMV co-occurrence, with a repertoire-size bias correction applied to TCR pairs. A later analysis estimated false discovery rates by permuting HLA or CMV assignments 20 times. In a later analysis, co-occurring TCRs were grouped with DBSCAN, and TCRdist sequence similarity was added when clustering was performed within HLA-allele-positive subsets. For co-occurrence clustering, repertoires with fewer than 30,000 or more than 120,000 public chains were excluded, along with roughly five repertoires with anomalous nucleotide sharing. TCRdb obtained this table from immuneACCESS and retained in-frame rearrangements with V and J assigned. These tables miss some clones; where compared with another copy, unresolved V genes account for less than half of the shortfall, and the remainder is unexplained. That table is the source of V, J and clone size, and D and trimming were worked out from the DNA. Within this sample are around 140,000 clones, with 60% to 80% of them counted one time only. The top ten constitute under 2% of the sample.

The cohort was made up of several hundred healthy bone marrow donors. At the time of sampling, every cohort member was nominally healthy, though immune exposures that went unrecorded were likely present. The donor tested CMV seronegative, placing the donor among the roughly 400 seronegative members of the cohort. Each donor provided a peripheral blood sample, and peripheral blood mononuclear cells were used for TCR beta sequencing. The Qiagen DNeasy Blood Extraction Kit was used to extract genomic DNA from the blood cell samples. In regard to this clone: Its antigen is still unknown. The input lacks base qualities; no much larger clone sits a single base away.

Sequences MGHRA (CDR1) and YSYEKL (CDR2) are obtained from the germline V gene. The CDR3 measures 18 amino acids from cysteine to phenylalanine. Only CDR3 DNA is held: 54 bases, read in frame from base 1. Trimmed from V: 0 bases; trimmed from J: 3 bases; junction bases lacking a gene match: 10. This TCR was sampled from a female donor in good health and CMV-seronegative. The chain was built from TRBV4-1 and TRBJ2-7; a stretch of 11 junction bases matches TRBD1. Sequencing used PBMCs. The nucleotide sequence is given as TGCGCCAGCAGCCAAGATATGGGGACAGGGGGAACGGGCTACGAGCAGTACTTC. Its product reads: CASSQDMGTGGTGYEQYF.